This T cell receptor beta chain originates from a study of cytomegalovirus exposure and HLA in healthy donors. Study outcomes and limitations: A later analysis found common viral pathogens apparently linked to several of the most significant clusters.

PCR primers comprised 60 Vbeta and 13 Jbeta primers. Only in-frame clones appear in the TCRdb table, and some are missing; sequencing was by immunoSEQ multiplex PCR. The table has about 180,000 clones, over 75% seen once. V was clipped by 2 bases and J by 8 bases, with 10 bases between them. Germline loops: CDR1 MNHEY, CDR2 SVGAGI. The CDR3 has 13 amino acids. In regard to this clone: Its target is unknown.

The V call is TRBV6-5, the J call TRBJ2-1, with a tentative D call TRBD2 (6 bases). The sample comprised PBMCs. The TCR sequence derives from a woman between 45 and 60 years old in good health and CMV-seronegative. The CDR3 nucleotides are TGTGCCAGCAGTTACGGGGGAGGCGATGAGCAGTTCTTC. This translates into CASSYGGGDEQFF.